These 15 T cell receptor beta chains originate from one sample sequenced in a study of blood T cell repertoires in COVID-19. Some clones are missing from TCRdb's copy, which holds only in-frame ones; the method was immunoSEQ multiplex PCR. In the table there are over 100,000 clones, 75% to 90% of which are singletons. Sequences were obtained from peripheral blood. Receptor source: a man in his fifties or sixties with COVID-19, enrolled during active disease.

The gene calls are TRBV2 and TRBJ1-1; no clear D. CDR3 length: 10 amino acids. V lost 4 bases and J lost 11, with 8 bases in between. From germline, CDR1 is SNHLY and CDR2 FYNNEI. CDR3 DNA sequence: TGTGCCAGCAGTGCCTCACGGGCTTTCTTT. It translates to CASSASRAFF.

The chain's CDR3 is CASSPEGRVAQYF. CDR3 sequence (DNA): TGTGCCAGCTCACCTGAGGGCCGTGTGGCCCAGTACTTC. V and J are TRBV18 and TRBJ2-5, with D maybe TRBD2 (5 bases). V was clipped by 3 bases and J by 9 bases, with 14 bases between them. The CDR3 contains 13 residues. Per germline, CDR1 KGHSH and CDR2 LQKENI.

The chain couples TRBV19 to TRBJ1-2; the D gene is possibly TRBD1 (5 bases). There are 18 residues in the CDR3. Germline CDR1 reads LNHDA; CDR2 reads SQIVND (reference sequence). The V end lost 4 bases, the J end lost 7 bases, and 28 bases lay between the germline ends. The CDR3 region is CASSNGPGVRDQPSGYTF. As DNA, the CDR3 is TGTGCCAGTAGTAACGGACCGGGGGTCCGGGACCAACCATCTGGCTACACCTTC.

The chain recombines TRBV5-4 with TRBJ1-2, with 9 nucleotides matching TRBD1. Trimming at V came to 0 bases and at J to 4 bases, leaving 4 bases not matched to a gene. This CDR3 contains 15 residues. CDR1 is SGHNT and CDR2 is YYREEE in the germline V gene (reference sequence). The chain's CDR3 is CASSLGGQGLYGYTF. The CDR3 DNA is TGTGCCAGCAGCTTGGGCGGACAGGGGCTCTATGGCTACACCTTC.

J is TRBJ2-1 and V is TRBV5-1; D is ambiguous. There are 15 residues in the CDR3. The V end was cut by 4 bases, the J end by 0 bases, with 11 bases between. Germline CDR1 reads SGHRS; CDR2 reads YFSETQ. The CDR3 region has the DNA TGCGCCAGCAGCCAGGCCACGAGCTCCTACAATGAGCAGTTCTTC. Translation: CASSQATSSYNEQFF.

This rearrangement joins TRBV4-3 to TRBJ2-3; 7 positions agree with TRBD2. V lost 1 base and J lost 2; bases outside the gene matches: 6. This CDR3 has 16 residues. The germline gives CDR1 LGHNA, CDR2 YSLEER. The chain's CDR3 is CASSQGAGGYTDTQYF. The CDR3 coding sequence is TGCGCCAGCAGCCAAGGAGCCGGGGGGTACACAGATACGCAGTATTTT.

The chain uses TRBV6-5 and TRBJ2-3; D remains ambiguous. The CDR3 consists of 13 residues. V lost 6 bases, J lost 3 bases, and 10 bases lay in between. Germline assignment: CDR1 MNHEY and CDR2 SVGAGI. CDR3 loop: CASRAQSTDTQYF. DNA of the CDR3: TGTGCCAGCAGGGCCCAATCGACAGATACGCAGTATTTT.

The CDR3 protein is CASTLQQGGREKLFF. The DNA for the CDR3 is TGTGCCAGCACCCTCCAGCAGGGCGGACGTGAAAAACTGTTTTTT. V gene TRBV7-2 combines with J gene TRBJ1-4; perhaps TRBD1 as D (5 bases). Trimming took off 7 bases at V and 7 bases at J, with 19 bases between the two ends. The germline gives CDR1 SGHTA, CDR2 FQGNSA. This CDR3 contains 15 residues.

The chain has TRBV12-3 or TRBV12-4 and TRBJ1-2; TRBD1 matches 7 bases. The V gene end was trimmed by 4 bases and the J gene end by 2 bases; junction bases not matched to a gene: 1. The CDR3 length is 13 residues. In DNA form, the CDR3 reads TGTGCCAGCAGTTCGACAGGGAACTATGGCTACACCTTC. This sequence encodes CASSSTGNYGYTF.

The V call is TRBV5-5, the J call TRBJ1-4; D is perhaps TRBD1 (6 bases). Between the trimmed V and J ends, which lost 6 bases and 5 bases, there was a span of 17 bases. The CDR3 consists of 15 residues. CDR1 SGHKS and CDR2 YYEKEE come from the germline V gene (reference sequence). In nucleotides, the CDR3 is TGTGCCAGCACCACAGTACAGGGCGGAAATGAAAAACTGTTTTTT. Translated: CASTTVQGGNEKLFF.

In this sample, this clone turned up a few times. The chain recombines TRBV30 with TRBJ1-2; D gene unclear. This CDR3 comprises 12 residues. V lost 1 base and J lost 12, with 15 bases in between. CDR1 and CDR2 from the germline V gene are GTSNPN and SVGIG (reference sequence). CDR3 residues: CAWSDIRPADTF. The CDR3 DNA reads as TGTGCCTGGAGTGATATACGGCCGGCGGACACCTTC.

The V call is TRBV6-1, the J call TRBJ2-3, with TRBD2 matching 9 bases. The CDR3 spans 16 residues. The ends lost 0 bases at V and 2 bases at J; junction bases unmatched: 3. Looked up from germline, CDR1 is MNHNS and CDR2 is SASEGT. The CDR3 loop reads CASSEALAGDTDTQYF. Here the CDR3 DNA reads TGTGCCAGCAGTGAAGCGTTAGCGGGGGACACAGATACGCAGTATTTT.

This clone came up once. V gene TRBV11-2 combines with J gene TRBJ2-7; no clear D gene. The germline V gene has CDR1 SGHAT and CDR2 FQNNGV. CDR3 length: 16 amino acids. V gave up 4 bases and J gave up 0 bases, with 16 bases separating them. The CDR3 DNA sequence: TGTGCCAGCAGCTCCCGGTTCGCCGCGAACTCCTACGAGCAGTACTTC. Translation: CASSSRFAANSYEQYF. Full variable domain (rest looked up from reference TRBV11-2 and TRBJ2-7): EAGVAQSPRYKIIEKRQSVAFWCNPISGHATLYWYQQILGQGPKLLIQFQNNGVVDDSQLPKDRFSAERLKGVDSTLKIQPAKLEDSAVYLCASSSRFAANSYEQYFGPGTRLTVT.

CDR3 in DNA: TGTGCCAGCAGCTTGTACGTGACATCCGATTATGGCTACACCTTC. Protein: CASSLYVTSDYGYTF. The chain joins TRBV5-4 to TRBJ1-2; D unresolved. The CDR3 loop spans 15 amino acids. Germline lookup yields CDR1 SGHNT and CDR2 YYREEE (reference sequence). Trimming cost V 1 base and J 5 bases, with 15 bases left between them.

This CDR3 reads CATKSPGQLYGYTF. The CDR3 DNA reads TGTGCCACCAAATCACCGGGACAGCTCTATGGCTACACCTTC. The rearrangement uses TRBV10-3 and TRBJ1-2, with 7 bases that match TRBD1. The CDR3 sequence is 14 residues long. V was clipped by 10 bases and J by 4 bases; unmatched bases: 12. Germline-derived CDR1 and CDR2 are ENHRY and SYGVKD.